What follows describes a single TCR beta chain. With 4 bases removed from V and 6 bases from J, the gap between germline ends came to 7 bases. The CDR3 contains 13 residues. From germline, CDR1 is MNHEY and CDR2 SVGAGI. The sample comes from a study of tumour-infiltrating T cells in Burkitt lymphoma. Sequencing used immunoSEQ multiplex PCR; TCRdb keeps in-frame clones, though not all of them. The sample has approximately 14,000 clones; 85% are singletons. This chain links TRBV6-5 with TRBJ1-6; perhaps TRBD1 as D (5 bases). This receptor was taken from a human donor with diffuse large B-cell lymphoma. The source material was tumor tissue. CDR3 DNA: TGTGCCAGCAGTTGGGACGGTAATTCACCCCTCCACTTT. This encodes CASSWDGNSPLHF.